Here is one T cell receptor (beta chain) with its context. This record comes from a study of blood T cell repertoires in COVID-19. Study as a whole: From the United States, Italy and Spain came samples of acute and convalescent COVID-19.

In germline, CDR1 is SGHTA, CDR2 FQGTGA. Trimming cost V 5 bases and J 7 bases; bases outside gene matches: 7. The CDR3 extends over 13 amino acids. Original methodology: Cell counts per sample came from amplifying reference gene primers. Clones were sequenced by immunoSEQ multiplex PCR, and TCRdb holds only the in-frame ones, with some missing. V, J and clone size reflect that table, while D and trimming were determined from the DNA. The repertoire holds roughly 49,000 clones, with roughly nine tenths as singletons. This receptor was obtained from a woman over 75 with acute or convalescent COVID-19. The sequenced material came from peripheral blood. The chain couples TRBV7-3 to TRBJ2-7; 8 bases are a match to TRBD2. The CDR3 DNA is TGTGCCAGCAGCCTTGGACTAGCCGGGGAGCAGTACTTC. Protein sequence: CASSLGLAGEQYF.